This entry describes one T cell receptor beta chain. The data were taken from a study of blood T cell repertoires in COVID-19. Background on the study: Whether acute or convalescent, the COVID-19 samples came from the United States, Italy and Spain.

Some clones are missing from TCRdb's copy, which holds only in-frame ones; the method was immunoSEQ multiplex PCR. The sample carries around 290,000 clones, about 89% recorded once. Trimming cost V 9 bases and J 6 bases, with 17 bases left between them. Germline loops: CDR1 WNHNN, CDR2 SYGVQD (reference sequence). CDR3 length equals 14 residues. J is TRBJ1-4 and V is TRBV10-1; tentative D call: TRBD1 (5 bases). The TCR sequence derives from a young woman who had recovered from COVID-19. Material: PBMCs or T cells enriched from blood (not recorded which). The CDR3 DNA is TGCGCCAGTTCCCGGGACTCGAGTGATGAAAAACTGTTTTTT. This translates into CASSRDSSDEKLFF.